The rows below give T cell receptor beta chains drawn from one sample of a study of CD8+CD57+ T cells in acquired aplastic anemia. TCRdb reprocessed the reads with MiXCR, giving one entry per CDR3 protein. The table shows just over 150,000 distinct CDR3 sequences, with around half occurring only once. Source material: sorted CD4+, CD8+, or CD8+CD57+ T cells (not recorded which) from PBMCs. The receptors shown here come from a human donor with aplastic anemia. CDR3s include the opening cysteine and the closing phenylalanine or tryptophan. The D gene is left open where the match is weak. The size of a clone is reported for some rows only, either as once, few or many, or as a class for expanded clones.

clone_size	cdr3_length	d_call	j_call	v_call	cdr3_nt	cdr3_aa
-	15	-	TRBJ2-7	TRBV19	TGTGCCAGTACCAAAACCGGGACCGCGATGTACGAGCAGTACTTC	CASTKTGTAMYEQYF
many	16	-	TRBJ2-3	TRBV5-1	TGCGCCAGTTGCCCCGGCGGAGGGTGGGGCACAGATACGCAGTATTTT	CASCPGGGWGTDTQYF
many	16	-	TRBJ1-2	TRBV11-2	TGTGCCAGCAGCTCACATCCACCCGGAAGGTTTGATGGCTACACCTTC	CASSSHPPGRFDGYTF
many	15	-	TRBJ1-3	TRBV24-1	TGTGCCACCAGTGGGGGCGGCCTCTCTGGAAACACCATATATTTT	CATSGGGLSGNTIYF
many	17	TRBD2	TRBJ2-3	TRBV7-8	TGTGCCAGCAGCACTGACTTGGCGGGAGCCACCACGGGGACGCAGTATTTT	CASSTDLAGATTGTQYF
-	14	-	TRBJ2-7	TRBV20-1	TGCAGTGCTAGAGATCTCAGTGACCCCTACGAGCAGTACTTC	CSARDLSDPYEQYF
-	12	-	TRBJ1-4	TRBV25-1	TGTGCCAGCAGTGAATCGAGGGAAAAACTGTTTTTT	CASSESREKLFF
-	14	TRBD1	TRBJ1-2	TRBV24-1	TGTGCCACCAGTGATGGGACAGGGGCGCGGGGCTACACCTTC	CATSDGTGARGYTF
-	15	-	TRBJ2-1	TRBV3-1	TGTGCCAGCAGCCTCGTGGCCGCCTCCTACAATGAGCAGTTCTTC	CASSLVAASYNEQFF
many	15	-	TRBJ1-1	TRBV2	TGTGCCAGCACCCCCGGGCGTTTCATGAACACTGAAGCTTTCTTT	CASTPGRFMNTEAFF
-	16	-	TRBJ2-7	TRBV20-1	TGCAGTGCCAGCTCACCTGCACGGGACACCTCCTACGAGCAGTACTTC	CSASSPARDTSYEQYF
-	15	TRBD1	TRBJ2-7	TRBV7-4	TGCGCCAGCAGCCCCACGACAGGGACGGCCTACGAGCAGTACTTC	CASSPTTGTAYEQYF
-	18	TRBD2	TRBJ2-5	TRBV2	TGTGCCAGCGCCGGGGTGGGACTAGCACCCTCCGGGGGAGAGACCCAGTACTTC	CASAGVGLAPSGGETQYF
-	17	TRBD2	TRBJ2-1	TRBV5-1	TGCGCCAGCAGCTTGGATGGACTAGCGGGGACCGGCAATGAGCAGTTCTTC	CASSLDGLAGTGNEQFF
-	15	-	TRBJ2-1	TRBV11-1	TGTGCCAGCAGCACCCCGACTAGTCACTTCCGTGAGCAGTTCTTC	CASSTPTSHFREQFF
-	14	-	TRBJ2-3	TRBV7-9	TGTGCCAGCAGGGAAGCGGCGGGGAAGGATACGCAGTATTTT	CASREAAGKDTQYF
-	15	-	TRBJ1-1	TRBV2	TGTGCCAGCAGTGAAACAGGGTCAGTTAACACTGAAGCTTTCTTT	CASSETGSVNTEAFF
-	18	TRBD2	TRBJ2-3	TRBV24-1	TGTGCCACCAGTGATTTCCCGCCAGCGGGAGGGCTCACAGATACGCAGTATTTT	CATSDFPPAGGLTDTQYF
-	16	-	TRBJ2-3	TRBV9	TGTGCCAGCAGCTCAGGAGTGGCACTTGCGTCGGATACGCAGTATTTT	CASSSGVALASDTQYF
-	14	-	TRBJ1-5	TRBV6-5	TGTGCCAGCAGTTACAGTCAAACAAATCAGCCCCAGCATTTT	CASSYSQTNQPQHF
many	16	TRBD1	TRBJ2-7	TRBV7-9	TGTGCCAGCAGCTTAGCTTGGACAGGGGCAACCTACGAGCAGTACTTC	CASSLAWTGATYEQYF
-	16	TRBD1	TRBJ2-7	TRBV25-1	TGTGCCAGCAGTGGGGGGACAGGGGGCGCGAACTACGAGCAGTACTTC	CASSGGTGGANYEQYF
many	12	-	TRBJ1-2	TRBV29-1	TGCAGCGTTGAGGTCAGACATTATGGCTACACCTTC	CSVEVRHYGYTF
many	15	-	TRBJ2-3	TRBV9	TGTGCCAGCAGCACCGAAGAGGGGCGCGGAGATACGCAGTATTTT	CASSTEEGRGDTQYF
-	16	-	TRBJ1-5	TRBV5-6	TGTGCCAGCAGCAGGGGGGGGGGGCGCAGCAATCAGCCCCAGCATTTT	CASSRGGGRSNQPQHF
-	13	-	TRBJ2-3	TRBV24-1	TGTGCCACCAGTGGGGCTGGGGCAGATACGCAGTATTTT	CATSGAGADTQYF
-	14	-	TRBJ1-1	TRBV10-2	TGCGCCAGCAGTGAGTCCGCGGAATACACTGAAGCTTTCTTT	CASSESAEYTEAFF
once	13	-	TRBJ2-7	TRBV24-1	TGTGCCACCAGTGATCGACAGTTCGGCGAGCAGTACTTC	CATSDRQFGEQYF
-	12	-	TRBJ2-7	TRBV14	TGTGCCAGCAGCCAAGATTACCACGAGCAGTACTTC	CASSQDYHEQYF
many	15	TRBD1	TRBJ1-1	TRBV25-1	TGTGCCACACAAGCACCGGACAGGATGAACACTGAAGCTTTCTTT	CATQAPDRMNTEAFF
-	12	-	TRBJ1-2	TRBV24-1	TGTGCCACCAGTGACCAAGGGAGGGGCTACACCTTC	CATSDQGRGYTF
-	13	-	TRBJ1-1	TRBV10-2	TGCGCCAGCAGTGTGGCCACCGAAACTGAAGCTTTCTTT	CASSVATETEAFF
many	16	TRBD1	TRBJ2-3	TRBV4-2	TGTGCCAGCAGCCCCCAAGGACAGGTAGAGACAGATACGCAGTATTTT	CASSPQGQVETDTQYF
-	12	-	TRBJ2-7	TRBV20-1	TGCAGTGCTAGAGGGGGAGTCTGGGAGCAGTACTTC	CSARGGVWEQYF
many	15	-	TRBJ1-5	TRBV6-5	TGTGCCAGCAGTTACAACGGCCCGATGAATCAGCCCCAGCATTTT	CASSYNGPMNQPQHF
-	14	-	TRBJ2-1	TRBV20-1	TGCAGTGCTAGACTGACGGGATTCAGGGATGAGCAGTTCTTC	CSARLTGFRDEQFF
many	13	-	TRBJ2-3	TRBV5-1	TGCGCCAGCAGCTTGGACGGGTCAGATACGCAGTATTTT	CASSLDGSDTQYF
-	16	-	TRBJ2-1	TRBV2	TGTGCCAGCAGTTCCCGGGCCATACGTCCATACAATGAGCAGTTCTTC	CASSSRAIRPYNEQFF